This TCR beta chain is drawn from a study of cytomegalovirus exposure and HLA in healthy donors. Data came from immunoSEQ multiplex PCR; TCRdb stores just in-frame clones and leaves some out. Among under 150,000 clones, about 90% were seen once, and the ten largest hold about 1.9%. Germline values: CDR1 SGHAT, CDR2 FQNNGV. The V gene end was trimmed by 6 bases and the J gene end by 8 bases; junction bases not matched to a gene: 7. This CDR3 contains 13 residues. As for this clone: The antigen is unknown.

Study observations and caveats: Per published reports, the classifier diagnosed cytomegalovirus status with high specificity and sensitivity. For most TCR sequences rarity was the rule, although some public TCRs occurred in many donors. TCR beta chains numbering some 160 were designated cytomegalovirus-associated.

The rearrangement links TRBV11-2 to TRBJ2-1, with 7 bases fitting TRBD1. The clonotype comes from a woman aged 18-29 years in good health and CMV-seronegative. The sequencing sample was made of PBMCs. The CDR3 region is CASSTDRLDEQFF. The DNA of the CDR3 is TGTGCCAGCAGTACGGACAGGCTCGATGAGCAGTTCTTC.